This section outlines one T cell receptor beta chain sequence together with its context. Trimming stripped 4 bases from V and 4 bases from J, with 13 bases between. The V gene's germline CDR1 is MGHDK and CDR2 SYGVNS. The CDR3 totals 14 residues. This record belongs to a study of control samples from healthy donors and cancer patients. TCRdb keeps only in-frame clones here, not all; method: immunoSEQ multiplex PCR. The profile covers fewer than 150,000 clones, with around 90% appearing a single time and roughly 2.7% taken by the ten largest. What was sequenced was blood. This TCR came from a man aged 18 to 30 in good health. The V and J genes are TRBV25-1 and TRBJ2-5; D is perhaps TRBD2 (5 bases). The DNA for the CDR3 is TGTGCCAGCAGTGCCCCCGCGGGTGGAGAGACCCAGTACTTC. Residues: CASSAPAGGETQYF.